This TCR beta chain was recovered during a study of T-cell reconstitution after alpha-beta-depleted transplantation in children. Study-level points and caveats: Alpha-beta T cells present about two months after transplant were reported to originate from several hundred expanded graft clones. T-cell counts and diversity at one year following transplant were attributed mainly to newly produced T cells. Where some patients showed high TCRbeta diversity at day 60, it came from recipient T cells and thymic progenitors that had survived.

CDR3 size: 11 residues. Looked up from germline, CDR1 is SGHRS and CDR2 is YFSETQ. Trimming removed 5 bases at V and 4 bases at J, with 6 bases between. The TCRbeta library incorporated unique molecular identifiers. TCRdb analysed the PCR reads with MiXCR anew, one entry per CDR3 protein. The repertoire holds around 500,000 distinct CDR3 sequences, with under 30% as singletons. Note on this clonotype: As yet, its antigen is unknown.

This rearrangement joins TRBV5-1 to TRBJ2-5, with no clear D. The clonotype comes from a boy younger than two who had a stem cell transplant for acute myeloid leukemia, so the T cells may come from the graft donor. Sequencing was performed on PBMCs, mostly from graft donor cells, taken 360 days after TCRalphabeta/CD19-depleted stem cell transplant. The CDR3 protein is CASRGSETQYF. The CDR3 region has the DNA TGCGCCAGCAGGGGGTCAGAGACCCAGTACTTC.